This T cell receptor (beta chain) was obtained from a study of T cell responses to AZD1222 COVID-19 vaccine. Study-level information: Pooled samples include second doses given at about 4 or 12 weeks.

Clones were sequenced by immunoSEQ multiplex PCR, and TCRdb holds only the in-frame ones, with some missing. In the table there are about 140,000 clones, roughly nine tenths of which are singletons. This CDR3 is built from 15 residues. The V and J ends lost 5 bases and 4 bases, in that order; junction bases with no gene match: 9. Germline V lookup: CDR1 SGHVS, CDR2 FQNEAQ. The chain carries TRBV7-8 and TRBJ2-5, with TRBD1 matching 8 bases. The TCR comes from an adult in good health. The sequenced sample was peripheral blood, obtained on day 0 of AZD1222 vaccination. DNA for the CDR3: TGTGCCAGCAGCCCGTGGGGACAGGCGGCAGAGACCCAGTACTTC. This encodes CASSPWGQAAETQYF.